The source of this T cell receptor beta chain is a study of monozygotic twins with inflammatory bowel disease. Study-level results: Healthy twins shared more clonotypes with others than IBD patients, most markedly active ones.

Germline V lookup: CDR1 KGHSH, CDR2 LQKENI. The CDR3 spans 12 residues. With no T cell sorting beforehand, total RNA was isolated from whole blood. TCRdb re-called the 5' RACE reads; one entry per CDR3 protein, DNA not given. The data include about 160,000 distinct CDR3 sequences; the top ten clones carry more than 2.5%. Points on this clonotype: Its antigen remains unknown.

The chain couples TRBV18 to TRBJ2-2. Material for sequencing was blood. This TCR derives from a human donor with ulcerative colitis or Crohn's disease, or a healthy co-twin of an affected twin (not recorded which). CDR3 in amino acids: CASSSNAGELFF.